This note documents a single T cell receptor (beta chain) sequence. Its antigen remains unknown. It was through 5'RACE template switching that TCR cDNA was made, with a universal primer site and UMIs added. Each CDR3 protein gets one entry after TCRdb re-called the 5' RACE reads with MiXCR. Found here are about 350,000 distinct CDR3 sequences, 4.1% of them singletons; the top ten hold roughly 24%. This sample is part of a study of T cells after yellow fever vaccination. General study results and limits: Across the CD4 and CD8 compartments, a small share of clonotypes was present in both. A large majority of primary-vaccination clones showed up again after the booster (96% CD4, 85% to 90% CD8).

The germline V gene encodes CDR1 SGHAT and CDR2 FQNNGV. V lost 4 bases to trimming and J lost 3 bases, with 15 bases between them. This CDR3 spans 16 amino acids. This chain joins TRBV11-2 and TRBJ1-4; D is possibly TRBD1 (5 bases). Sequencing used PBMCs, obtained 5 days after the yellow fever booster vaccination. The clonotype was recovered from a man younger than 30 who received the YFV17D yellow fever vaccine. DNA for the CDR3: TGTGCCAGCAGCTCCAATCAGGGCCCGGCTAATGAAAAACTGTTTTTT. This codes for CASSSNQGPANEKLFF.